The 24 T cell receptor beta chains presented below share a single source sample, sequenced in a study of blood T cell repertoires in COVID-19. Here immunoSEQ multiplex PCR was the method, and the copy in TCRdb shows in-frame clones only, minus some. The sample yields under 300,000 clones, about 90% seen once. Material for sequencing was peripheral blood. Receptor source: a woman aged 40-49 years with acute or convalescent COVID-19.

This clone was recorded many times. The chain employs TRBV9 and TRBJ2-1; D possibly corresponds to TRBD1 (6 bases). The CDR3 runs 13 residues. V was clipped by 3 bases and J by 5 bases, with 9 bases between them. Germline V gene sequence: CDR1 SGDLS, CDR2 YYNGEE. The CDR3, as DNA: TGTGCCAGCAGCGAAACAGGGAACAATGAGCAGTTCTTC. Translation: CASSETGNNEQFF.

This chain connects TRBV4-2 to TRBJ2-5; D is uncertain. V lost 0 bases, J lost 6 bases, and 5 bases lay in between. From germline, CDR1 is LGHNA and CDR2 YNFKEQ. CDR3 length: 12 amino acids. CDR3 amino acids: CASSQDWQTQYF. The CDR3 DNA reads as TGTGCCAGCAGCCAAGATTGGCAGACCCAGTACTTC.

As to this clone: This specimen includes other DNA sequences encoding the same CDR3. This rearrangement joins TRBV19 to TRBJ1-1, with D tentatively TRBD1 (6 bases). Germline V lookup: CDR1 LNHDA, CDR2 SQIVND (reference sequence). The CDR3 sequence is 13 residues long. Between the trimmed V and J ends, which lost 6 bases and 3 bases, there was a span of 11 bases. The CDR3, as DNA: TGTGCCAGTAGCCCGACAGGTTACACTGAAGCTTTCTTT. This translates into CASSPTGYTEAFF.

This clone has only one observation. The CDR3 DNA is TGTGCCAGCAGCTCCGACGGAGGAACCGGGGAGCTGTTTTTT. Its protein product is CASSSDGGTGELFF. The rearrangement uses TRBV2 and TRBJ2-2; D perhaps matches TRBD2 (5 bases). CDR3 length: 14 amino acids. V was trimmed by 6 bases and J by 5 bases, leaving 13 bases between them. Germline loops: CDR1 SNHLY, CDR2 FYNNEI.

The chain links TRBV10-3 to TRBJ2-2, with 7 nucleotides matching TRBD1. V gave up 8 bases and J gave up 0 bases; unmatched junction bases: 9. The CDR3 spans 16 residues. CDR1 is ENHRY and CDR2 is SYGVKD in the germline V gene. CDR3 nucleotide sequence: TGTGCCATCGCCCGGAAACAGGGGCCGAACACCGGGGAGCTGTTTTTT. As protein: CAIARKQGPNTGELFF.

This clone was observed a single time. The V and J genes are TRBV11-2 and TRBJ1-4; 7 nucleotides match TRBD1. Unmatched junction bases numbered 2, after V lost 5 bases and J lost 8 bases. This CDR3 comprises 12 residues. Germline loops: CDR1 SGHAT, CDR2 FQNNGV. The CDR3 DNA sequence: TGTGCCAGCAGCCTACAGGGGGAAAAACTGTTTTTT. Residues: CASSLQGEKLFF.

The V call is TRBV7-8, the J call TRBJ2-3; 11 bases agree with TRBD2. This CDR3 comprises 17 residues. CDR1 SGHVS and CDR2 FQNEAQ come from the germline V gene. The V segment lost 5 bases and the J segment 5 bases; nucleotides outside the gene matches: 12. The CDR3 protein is CASSRVSGGASGDTQYF. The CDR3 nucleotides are TGTGCCAGCAGCCGTGTTAGCGGGGGGGCTTCTGGAGATACGCAGTATTTT.

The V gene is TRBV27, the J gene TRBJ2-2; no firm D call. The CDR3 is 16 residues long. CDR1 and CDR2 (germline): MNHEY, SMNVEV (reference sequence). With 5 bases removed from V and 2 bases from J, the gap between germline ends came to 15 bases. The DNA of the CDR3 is TGTGCCAGCAGTATCATTAGCTTCGGAAACACCGGGGAGCTGTTTTTT. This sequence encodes CASSIISFGNTGELFF.

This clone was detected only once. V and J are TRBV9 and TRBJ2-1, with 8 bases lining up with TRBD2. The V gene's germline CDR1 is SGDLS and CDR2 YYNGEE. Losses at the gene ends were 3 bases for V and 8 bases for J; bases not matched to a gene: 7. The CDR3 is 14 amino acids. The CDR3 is CASSAGGGDHEQFF. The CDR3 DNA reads TGTGCCAGCAGCGCCGGGGGGGGAGACCATGAGCAGTTCTTC.

CDR3 sequence: CASSPGQGTFVEAFF. The CDR3 DNA sequence: TGTGCCAGCAGCCCGGGACAGGGGACTTTTGTGGAAGCTTTCTTT. This chain uses TRBV7-9 with TRBJ1-1; 10 bases are shared with TRBD1. The CDR3 is 15 amino acids. The trim removed 5 bases at V and 8 bases at J, leaving 11 bases unmatched. Looked up from germline, CDR1 is SEHNR and CDR2 is FQNEAQ (reference sequence).

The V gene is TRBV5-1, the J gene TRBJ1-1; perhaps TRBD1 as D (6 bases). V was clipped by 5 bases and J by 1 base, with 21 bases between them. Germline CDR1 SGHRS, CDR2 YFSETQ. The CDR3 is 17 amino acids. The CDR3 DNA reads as TGCGCCAGCAGACTATCTACAGGGAGGGGAGCGAACACTGAAGCTTTCTTT. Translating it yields CASRLSTGRGANTEAFF.

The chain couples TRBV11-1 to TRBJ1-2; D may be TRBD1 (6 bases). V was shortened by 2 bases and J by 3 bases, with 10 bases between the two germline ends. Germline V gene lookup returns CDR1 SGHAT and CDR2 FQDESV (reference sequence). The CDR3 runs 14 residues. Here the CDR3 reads CASSLNRAHYGYTF. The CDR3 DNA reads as TGTGCCAGCAGCTTAAACAGGGCTCACTATGGCTACACCTTC.

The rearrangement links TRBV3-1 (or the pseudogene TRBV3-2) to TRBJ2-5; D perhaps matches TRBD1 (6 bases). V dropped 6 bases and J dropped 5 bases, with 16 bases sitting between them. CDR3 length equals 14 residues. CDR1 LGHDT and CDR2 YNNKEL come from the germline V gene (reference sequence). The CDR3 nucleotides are TGTGCCAGCAGTCCCGCAGACAGGCGGGAGACCCAGTACTTC. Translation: CASSPADRRETQYF.

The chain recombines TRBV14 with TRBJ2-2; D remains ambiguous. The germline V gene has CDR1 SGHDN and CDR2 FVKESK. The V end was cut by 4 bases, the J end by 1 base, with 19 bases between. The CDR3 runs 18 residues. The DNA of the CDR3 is TGTGCCAGCAGCCTTTCCTCTCTGACTCCTCTGAACACCGGGGAGCTGTTTTTT. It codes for CASSLSSLTPLNTGELFF.

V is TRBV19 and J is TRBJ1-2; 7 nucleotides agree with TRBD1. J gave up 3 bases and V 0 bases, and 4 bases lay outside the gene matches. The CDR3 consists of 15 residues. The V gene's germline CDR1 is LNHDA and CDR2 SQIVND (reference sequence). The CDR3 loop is CASSIDWTGHYGYTF. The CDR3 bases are TGTGCCAGTAGTATAGATTGGACAGGCCACTATGGCTACACCTTC.

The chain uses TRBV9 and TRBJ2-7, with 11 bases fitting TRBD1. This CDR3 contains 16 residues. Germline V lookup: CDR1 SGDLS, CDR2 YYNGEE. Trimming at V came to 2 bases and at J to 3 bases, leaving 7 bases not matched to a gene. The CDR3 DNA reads TGTGCCAGCAGCGTCCTTGGGACAGGGGGAAGCTACGAGCAGTACGTC. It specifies CASSVLGTGGSYEQYV.

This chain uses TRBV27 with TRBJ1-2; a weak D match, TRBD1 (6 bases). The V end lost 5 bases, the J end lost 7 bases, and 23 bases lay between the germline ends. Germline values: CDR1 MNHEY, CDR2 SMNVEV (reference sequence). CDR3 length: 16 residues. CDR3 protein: CASSQRTDQPRGGYTF. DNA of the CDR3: TGTGCCAGCAGTCAGCGGACAGACCAACCTCGAGGTGGCTACACCTTC.

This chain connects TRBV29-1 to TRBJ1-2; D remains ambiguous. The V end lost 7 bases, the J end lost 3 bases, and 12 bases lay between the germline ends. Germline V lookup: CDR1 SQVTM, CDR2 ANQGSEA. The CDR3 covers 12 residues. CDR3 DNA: TGCAGCGCTCCAGATGCGGACTATGGCTACACCTTC. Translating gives CSAPDADYGYTF.

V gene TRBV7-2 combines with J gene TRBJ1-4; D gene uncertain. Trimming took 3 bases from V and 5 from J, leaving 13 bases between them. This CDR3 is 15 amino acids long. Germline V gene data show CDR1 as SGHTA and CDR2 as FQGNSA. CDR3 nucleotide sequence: TGTGCCAGCAGCTTCACTGGGAGTGTGAATGAAAAACTGTTTTTT. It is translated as CASSFTGSVNEKLFF.

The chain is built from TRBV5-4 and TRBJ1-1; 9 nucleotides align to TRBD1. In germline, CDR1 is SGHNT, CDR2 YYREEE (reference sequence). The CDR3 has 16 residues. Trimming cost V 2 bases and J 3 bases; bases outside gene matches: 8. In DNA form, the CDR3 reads TGTGCCAGCAGCTTCCTGGCCGGACAGGGGCACACTGAAGCTTTCTTT. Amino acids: CASSFLAGQGHTEAFF.

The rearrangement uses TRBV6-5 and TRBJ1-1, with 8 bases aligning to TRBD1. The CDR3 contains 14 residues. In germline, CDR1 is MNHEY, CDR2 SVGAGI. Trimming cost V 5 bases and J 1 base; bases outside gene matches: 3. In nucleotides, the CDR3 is TGTGCCAGCAGTCAGGGGGCCGGGAACACTGAAGCTTTCTTT. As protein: CASSQGAGNTEAFF.

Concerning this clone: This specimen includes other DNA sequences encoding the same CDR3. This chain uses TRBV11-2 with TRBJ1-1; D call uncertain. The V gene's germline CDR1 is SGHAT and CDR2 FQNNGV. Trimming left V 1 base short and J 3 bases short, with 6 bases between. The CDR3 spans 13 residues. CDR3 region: CASSLVRDTEAFF. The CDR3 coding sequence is TGTGCCAGCAGCTTAGTCCGCGACACTGAAGCTTTCTTT.

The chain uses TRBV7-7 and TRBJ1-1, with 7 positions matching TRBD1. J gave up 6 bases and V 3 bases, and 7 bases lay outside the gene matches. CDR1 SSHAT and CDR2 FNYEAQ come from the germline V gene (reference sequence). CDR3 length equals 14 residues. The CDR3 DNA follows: TGTGCCAGCAGCTTGGAACAGGGGATCCCTGAAGCTTTCTTT. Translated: CASSLEQGIPEAFF. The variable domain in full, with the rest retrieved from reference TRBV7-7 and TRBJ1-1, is GAGVSQSPRYKVTKRGQDVTLRCDPISSHATLYWYQQALGQGPEFLTYFNYEAQPDKSGLPSDRFSAERPEGSISTLTIQRTEQRDSAMYRCASSLEQGIPEAFFGQGTRLTVV.

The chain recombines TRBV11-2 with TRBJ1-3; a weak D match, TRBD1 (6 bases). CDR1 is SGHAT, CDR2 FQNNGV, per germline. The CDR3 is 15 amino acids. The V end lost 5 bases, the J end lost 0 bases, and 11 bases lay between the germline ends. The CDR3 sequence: CASSPDSNSGNTIYF. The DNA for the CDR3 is TGTGCCAGCAGCCCGGACAGTAACTCTGGAAACACCATATATTTT.